These 2 T cell receptor beta chains were sequenced from one sample in a study of T cells in Graves' hyperthyroidism and ophthalmopathy (dated by TCRdb to about 2019). Library generation was performed with multiplex PCR. Sequencer: Illumina HiSeq 2000. The TCR beta CDR3 regions were amplified from RNA transcripts. For the first round of RT-PCR on the TCR CDR3, the HTBI primer set was used together with the Qiagen OneStep RT-PCR kit. TCRdb reprocessed the public reads (quality trimming at Q25 with fastp, clone calling with MiXCR) and kept in-frame beta chains. Identical CDR3 protein sequences are pooled into one entry, listed with their most common genes and DNA. For this sample there are fewer than 400,000 distinct CDR3 sequences; around a quarter appear just once. Together, the top ten hold 70% to 75% of the sample. Source material: blood. The receptors were gathered from a man aged 50-60 years with Graves' hyperthyroidism.

This clonotype was observed many times. This chain links TRBV3-1 with TRBJ2-1; D is uncertain. This CDR3 contains 14 residues. CDR1 LGHDT and CDR2 YNNKEL come from the germline V gene (reference sequence). Trimming stripped 4 bases from V and 6 bases from J, with 13 bases between. The CDR3 DNA reads as TGTGCCAGCAGCCGGTCACGTAGCCTCAATGAGCAGTTCTTC. This gives the protein CASSRSRSLNEQFF.

V gene TRBV5-4 combines with J gene TRBJ2-5; no definite D call. This CDR3 region has 14 residues. CDR1 is SGHNT, CDR2 YYREEE, per germline (reference sequence). Trimming pared 4 bases from V and 3 bases from J, leaving 13 bases between. This chain's CDR3 is CASSQLRMKETQYF. The CDR3 DNA follows: TGTGCCAGCAGCCAACTTCGGATGAAAGAGACCCAGTACTTC.